This is a list of T cell receptor beta chains from one sample in a study of beta chain features in type 1 diabetes. Libraries were prepared by immunoSEQ multiplex PCR; TCRdb keeps only in-frame clonotypes and omits some of them. The data contain 600,000 to 700,000 clones, roughly 12% of them singletons. The sequenced sample was naive CD4+ T cells from blood. The receptors were sampled from a man under 40 with type 1 diabetes. The CDR3 runs from the conserved cysteine through the conserved F or W. The order of the fields is J gene, D gene, clone size, V gene, CDR3 protein, CDR3 DNA. A D gene is named only where the DNA matches it firmly. Some rows mark clone size as missing; the rest say once, few, many or name a class of expanded clone.

j_gene: TRBJ1-1; d_gene: .; abundance: few; v_gene: TRBV20-1; CDR3aa: CSAKESTEAFF; CDR3nt: TGCAGTGCTAAGGAGTCAACTGAAGCTTTCTTT
j_gene: TRBJ1-1; d_gene: .; abundance: .; v_gene: TRBV6-5; CDR3aa: CASSYSYRNTEAFF; CDR3nt: TGTGCCAGCAGTTACTCATACAGGAACACTGAAGCTTTCTTT
j_gene: TRBJ2-4; d_gene: TRBD2; abundance: few; v_gene: TRBV15; CDR3aa: CATSRLRTSGDSSDIQYF; CDR3nt: TGTGCCACCAGCAGATTGCGGACTAGCGGGGATAGTAGTGACATTCAGTACTTC
j_gene: TRBJ2-7; d_gene: TRBD1; abundance: .; v_gene: TRBV5-1; CDR3aa: CASSLDRGNYEQYF; CDR3nt: TGCGCCAGCAGCTTAGACAGGGGCAACTACGAGCAGTACTTC
j_gene: TRBJ2-1; d_gene: TRBD2; abundance: .; v_gene: TRBV28; CDR3aa: CASSPGGAGGHNEQFF; CDR3nt: TGTGCCAGCAGCCCCGGTGGGGCGGGGGGCCACAATGAGCAGTTCTTC
j_gene: TRBJ1-5; d_gene: .; abundance: .; v_gene: TRBV4-1; CDR3aa: CASSQERPPNDQPQHF; CDR3nt: TGCGCCAGCAGCCAAGAACGGCCTCCCAACGATCAGCCCCAGCATTTT
j_gene: TRBJ2-7; d_gene: TRBD1; abundance: .; v_gene: TRBV4-3; CDR3aa: CASSREGQGPYEQYF; CDR3nt: TGCGCCAGCAGCCGAGAGGGACAGGGACCCTACGAGCAGTACTTC
j_gene: TRBJ1-2; d_gene: .; abundance: few; v_gene: TRBV10-3; CDR3aa: CAISESEGGYTF; CDR3nt: TGTGCCATCAGTGAGTCTGAGGGTGGCTACACCTTC
j_gene: TRBJ1-5; d_gene: TRBD1; abundance: few; v_gene: TRBV30; CDR3aa: CAWSTGQGGQPQHF; CDR3nt: TGTGCCTGGAGTACGGGACAGGGAGGACAGCCCCAGCATTTT
j_gene: TRBJ2-2; d_gene: TRBD1; abundance: .; v_gene: TRBV5-4; CDR3aa: CASSVGQGVRAGELFF; CDR3nt: TGTGCCAGCAGCGTGGGACAGGGGGTGAGGGCCGGGGAGCTGTTTTTT
j_gene: TRBJ1-2; d_gene: TRBD1; abundance: few; v_gene: TRBV6-6; CDR3aa: CASTLPGGQANYGYTF; CDR3nt: TGTGCCAGCACACTCCCAGGGGGACAGGCGAACTATGGCTACACCTTC
j_gene: TRBJ2-2; d_gene: TRBD1; abundance: .; v_gene: TRBV30; CDR3aa: CAWRGTGGPGELFF; CDR3nt: TGTGCCTGGAGGGGGACAGGGGGCCCCGGGGAGCTGTTTTTT
j_gene: TRBJ2-2; d_gene: .; abundance: .; v_gene: TRBV7-7; CDR3aa: CASSSSFRGRGGPPNTGELFF; CDR3nt: TGTGCCAGCAGCTCCTCCTTCCGGGGCCGCGGAGGACCACCTAACACCGGGGAGCTGTTTTTT
j_gene: TRBJ2-3; d_gene: .; abundance: .; v_gene: TRBV10-3; CDR3aa: CAIRLSQGNGDTQYF; CDR3nt: TGTGCCATCAGACTTAGCCAGGGGAATGGAGATACGCAGTATTTT
j_gene: TRBJ2-3; d_gene: TRBD2; abundance: .; v_gene: TRBV14; CDR3aa: CASSLFGGGNTDTQYF; CDR3nt: TGTGCCAGCAGCCTCTTCGGCGGGGGGAACACAGATACGCAGTATTTT
j_gene: TRBJ1-2; d_gene: TRBD1; abundance: .; v_gene: TRBV9; CDR3aa: CASSFNLGTASTYGYTF; CDR3nt: TGTGCCAGCAGCTTTAACCTTGGGACAGCCTCGACCTATGGCTACACCTTC
j_gene: TRBJ2-7; d_gene: .; abundance: .; v_gene: TRBV10-3; CDR3aa: CAIKTESSYEQYF; CDR3nt: TGTGCCATCAAGACAGAGAGCTCCTACGAGCAGTACTTC
j_gene: TRBJ1-6; d_gene: .; abundance: .; v_gene: TRBV4-2; CDR3aa: CASSQDTGPGSLHF; CDR3nt: TGTGCCAGCAGCCAAGATACAGGCCCCGGGTCCCTCCACTTT
j_gene: TRBJ1-3; d_gene: TRBD1; abundance: .; v_gene: TRBV6-5; CDR3aa: CASSRDRDSGNTIYF; CDR3nt: TGTGCCAGCAGCCGGGACAGGGACTCTGGAAACACCATATATTTT
j_gene: TRBJ1-4; d_gene: .; abundance: .; v_gene: TRBV9; CDR3aa: CASSPGREREKLFF; CDR3nt: TGTGCCAGCAGCCCCGGGAGGGAACGCGAAAAACTGTTTTTT
j_gene: TRBJ1-2; d_gene: .; abundance: .; v_gene: TRBV7-2; CDR3aa: CASSKGVYGYTF; CDR3nt: TGTGCCAGCAGTAAGGGGGTCTATGGCTACACCTTC
j_gene: TRBJ1-4; d_gene: .; abundance: .; v_gene: TRBV25-1; CDR3aa: CASSKTGAPMEKLFF; CDR3nt: TGTGCCAGCAGTAAAACGGGGGCCCCCATGGAAAAACTGTTTTTT
j_gene: TRBJ2-1; d_gene: TRBD2; abundance: .; v_gene: TRBV5-4; CDR3aa: CASSGKTSGVTYNEQFF; CDR3nt: TGTGCCAGCAGCGGAAAGACTAGCGGGGTTACCTACAATGAGCAGTTCTTC
j_gene: TRBJ1-2; d_gene: .; abundance: few; v_gene: TRBV2; CDR3aa: CASSTTGTVYGYTF; CDR3nt: TGTGCCAGCAGCACTACCGGGACGGTCTATGGCTACACCTTC
j_gene: TRBJ2-7; d_gene: .; abundance: .; v_gene: TRBV5-1; CDR3aa: CASSSQYEQYF; CDR3nt: TGCGCCAGCAGCTCCCAGTACGAGCAGTACTTC
j_gene: TRBJ2-1; d_gene: TRBD2; abundance: few; v_gene: TRBV7-9; CDR3aa: CASSGLAGDEQFF; CDR3nt: TGTGCCAGCAGCGGCCTGGCGGGGGATGAGCAGTTCTTC
j_gene: TRBJ2-2; d_gene: .; abundance: few; v_gene: TRBV29-1; CDR3aa: CSVESRQAHTGELFF; CDR3nt: TGCAGCGTTGAGTCAAGACAGGCCCACACCGGGGAGCTGTTTTTT
j_gene: TRBJ1-6; d_gene: TRBD1; abundance: .; v_gene: TRBV9; CDR3aa: CASNVGTDYNSPLHF; CDR3nt: TGTGCCAGCAACGTAGGGACAGACTATAATTCACCCCTCCACTTT
j_gene: TRBJ2-2; d_gene: .; abundance: .; v_gene: TRBV5-1; CDR3aa: CASSLGRLAKNTGELFF; CDR3nt: TGCGCCAGCAGCTTGGGTCGCCTAGCAAAGAACACCGGGGAGCTGTTTTTT
j_gene: TRBJ2-5; d_gene: .; abundance: .; v_gene: TRBV7-3; CDR3aa: CASSIGWGETQYF; CDR3nt: TGTGCCAGCAGTATCGGTTGGGGGGAGACCCAGTACTTC
j_gene: TRBJ1-5; d_gene: .; abundance: few; v_gene: TRBV6-5; CDR3aa: CASSPGTRDQPQHF; CDR3nt: TGTGCCAGCAGCCCCGGGACGAGAGACCAGCCCCAGCATTTT
j_gene: TRBJ2-7; d_gene: .; abundance: .; v_gene: TRBV5-1; CDR3aa: CASSWDTSYEQYF; CDR3nt: TGCGCCAGCAGCTGGGACACCTCCTACGAGCAGTACTTC
j_gene: TRBJ2-2; d_gene: .; abundance: .; v_gene: TRBV5-4; CDR3aa: CASSVPGPLELFF; CDR3nt: TGTGCCAGCAGCGTCCCGGGCCCGCTCGAGCTGTTTTTT
j_gene: TRBJ2-7; d_gene: .; abundance: few; v_gene: TRBV30; CDR3aa: CAWSGGRGLEGRQYF; CDR3nt: TGTGCCTGGAGTGGAGGAAGAGGCCTCGAGGGTCGACAGTACTTC
j_gene: TRBJ2-7; d_gene: .; abundance: .; v_gene: TRBV13; CDR3aa: CASSRVTYEQYF; CDR3nt: TGTGCCAGCAGCAGGGTTACCTACGAGCAGTACTTC
j_gene: TRBJ1-1; d_gene: .; abundance: few; v_gene: TRBV27; CDR3aa: CASAPGARGTEAFF; CDR3nt: TGTGCCAGCGCCCCCGGGGCTAGAGGCACTGAAGCTTTCTTT
j_gene: TRBJ2-7; d_gene: .; abundance: .; v_gene: TRBV7-3; CDR3aa: CASSLVPGEQYF; CDR3nt: TGTGCCAGCAGCCTCGTACCCGGCGAGCAATACTTC
j_gene: TRBJ2-3; d_gene: TRBD1; abundance: .; v_gene: TRBV6-5; CDR3aa: CASSYTWTGSPDTQYF; CDR3nt: TGTGCCAGCAGTTACACGTGGACAGGGAGCCCAGATACGCAGTATTTT
j_gene: TRBJ2-2; d_gene: .; abundance: few; v_gene: TRBV11-2; CDR3aa: CASSPRTNTGELFF; CDR3nt: TGTGCCAGCAGCCCGCGAACGAACACCGGGGAGCTGTTTTTT
j_gene: TRBJ1-5; d_gene: TRBD1; abundance: .; v_gene: TRBV6-1; CDR3aa: CASSEAGTGGHGNQPQHF; CDR3nt: TGTGCCAGCAGCGAAGCCGGGACAGGGGGACATGGTAATCAGCCCCAGCATTTT
j_gene: TRBJ1-1; d_gene: .; abundance: .; v_gene: TRBV29-1; CDR3aa: CSGRDSEAFF; CDR3nt: TGCAGCGGTCGAGACTCTGAAGCTTTCTTT
j_gene: TRBJ1-4; d_gene: .; abundance: .; v_gene: TRBV2; CDR3aa: CASSEAGRGEKLFF; CDR3nt: TGTGCCAGCAGTGAAGCAGGGAGAGGCGAAAAACTGTTTTTT
j_gene: TRBJ1-4; d_gene: TRBD1; abundance: few; v_gene: TRBV5-1; CDR3aa: CASSETGTANEKLFF; CDR3nt: TGCGCCAGCAGCGAGACCGGGACAGCCAATGAAAAACTGTTTTTT
j_gene: TRBJ2-1; d_gene: .; abundance: few; v_gene: TRBV5-4; CDR3aa: CASSTRDGGAYNEQFF; CDR3nt: TGTGCCAGCAGCACGCGGGACGGAGGAGCCTACAATGAGCAGTTCTTC